This record covers a single T cell receptor beta chain. As yet, its antigen is unknown. Per germline, CDR1 SNHLY and CDR2 FYNNEI. Unmatched junction bases numbered 5, after V lost 1 base and J lost 3 bases. The CDR3 runs to 17 residues. The data belong to a study of cytomegalovirus exposure and HLA in healthy donors. The PCR had 60 Vbeta and 13 Jbeta primers. Here immunoSEQ multiplex PCR was the method, and the copy in TCRdb shows in-frame clones only, minus some. This table has fewer than 200,000 clones, about 82% appearing once. Findings of the study overall: Within an earlier analysis, most TCR beta V segments proved productive either about 90% or about 30% of the time.

The receptor comes from a woman aged 25 to 39 in good health and CMV-seropositive. Sample: PBMCs. This chain joins TRBV2 and TRBJ2-6; 8 positions agree with TRBD1. CDR3 region: CASSEVTTGVGANVLTF. DNA for the CDR3: TGTGCCAGCAGTGAAGTCACGACAGGGGTTGGGGCCAACGTCCTGACTTTC.